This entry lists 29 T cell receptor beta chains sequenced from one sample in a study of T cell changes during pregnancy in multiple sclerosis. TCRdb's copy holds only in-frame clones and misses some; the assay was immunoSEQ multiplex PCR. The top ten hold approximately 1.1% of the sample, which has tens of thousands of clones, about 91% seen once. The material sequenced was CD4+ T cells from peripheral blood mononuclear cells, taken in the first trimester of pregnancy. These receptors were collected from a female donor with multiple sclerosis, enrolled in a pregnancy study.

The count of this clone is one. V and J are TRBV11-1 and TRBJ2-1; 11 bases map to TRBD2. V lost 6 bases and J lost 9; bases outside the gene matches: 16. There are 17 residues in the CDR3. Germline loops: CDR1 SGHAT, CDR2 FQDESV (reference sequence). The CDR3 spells CASSYSAASGRHSEQFF. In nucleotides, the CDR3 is TGTGCCAGCAGTTACTCCGCGGCTAGCGGGAGGCATAGTGAGCAGTTCTTC. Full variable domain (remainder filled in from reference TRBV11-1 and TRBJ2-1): EAEVAQSPRYKITEKSQAVAFWCDPISGHATLYWYRQILGQGPELLVQFQDESVVDDSQLPKDRFSAERLKGVDSTLKIQPAELGDSAMYLCASSYSAASGRHSEQFFGPGTRLTVL.

The CDR3 sequence: CASSMERDSYEQYF. The DNA for the CDR3 is TGTGCCAGTAGTATGGAGCGGGACTCCTACGAGCAGTACTTC. V usage is TRBV19 and J usage is TRBJ2-7; 7 bases map to TRBD2. The CDR3 contains 14 residues. The germline V gene has CDR1 LNHDA and CDR2 SQIVND (reference sequence). V shed 3 bases, J shed 0 bases, and the junction held 2 bases outside the gene matches.

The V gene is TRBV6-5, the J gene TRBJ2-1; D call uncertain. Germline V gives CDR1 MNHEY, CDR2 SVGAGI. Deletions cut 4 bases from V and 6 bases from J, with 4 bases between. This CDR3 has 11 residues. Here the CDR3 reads CASSFSNEQFF. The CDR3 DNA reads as TGTGCCAGCAGTTTTAGCAATGAGCAGTTCTTC.

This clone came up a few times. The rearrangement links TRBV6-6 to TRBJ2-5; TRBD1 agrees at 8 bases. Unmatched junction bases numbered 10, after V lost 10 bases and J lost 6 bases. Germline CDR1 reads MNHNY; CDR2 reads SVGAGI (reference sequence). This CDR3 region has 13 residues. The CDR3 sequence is CAIADRAGQTQYF. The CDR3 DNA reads TGTGCCATCGCGGACAGGGCTGGGCAGACCCAGTACTTC.

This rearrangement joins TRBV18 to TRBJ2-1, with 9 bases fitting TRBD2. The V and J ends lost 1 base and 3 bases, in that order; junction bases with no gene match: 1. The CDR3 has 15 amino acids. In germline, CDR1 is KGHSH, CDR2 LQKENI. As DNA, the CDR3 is TGTGCCAGCTCACCACTAGCGGGGGACTACAATGAGCAGTTCTTC. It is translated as CASSPLAGDYNEQFF.

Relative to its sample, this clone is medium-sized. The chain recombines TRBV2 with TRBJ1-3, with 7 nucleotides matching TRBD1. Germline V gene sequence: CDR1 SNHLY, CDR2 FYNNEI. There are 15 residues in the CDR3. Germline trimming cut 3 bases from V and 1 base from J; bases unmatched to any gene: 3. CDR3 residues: CASSDRGDSGNTIYF. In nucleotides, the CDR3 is TGTGCCAGCAGTGACAGGGGGGATTCTGGAAACACCATATATTTT.

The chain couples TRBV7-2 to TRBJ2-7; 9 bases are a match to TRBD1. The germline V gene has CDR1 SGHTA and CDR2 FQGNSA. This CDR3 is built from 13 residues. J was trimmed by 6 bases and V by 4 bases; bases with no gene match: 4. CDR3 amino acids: CASSSGQGREQYF. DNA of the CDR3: TGTGCCAGCAGCTCAGGACAGGGGCGCGAGCAGTACTTC.

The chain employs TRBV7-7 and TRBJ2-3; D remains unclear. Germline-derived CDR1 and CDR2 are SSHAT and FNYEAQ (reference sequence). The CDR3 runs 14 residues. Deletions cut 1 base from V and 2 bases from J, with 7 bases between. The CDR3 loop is CASSLDSHTDTQYF. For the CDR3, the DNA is TGTGCCAGCAGCTTAGACAGCCACACAGATACGCAGTATTTT.

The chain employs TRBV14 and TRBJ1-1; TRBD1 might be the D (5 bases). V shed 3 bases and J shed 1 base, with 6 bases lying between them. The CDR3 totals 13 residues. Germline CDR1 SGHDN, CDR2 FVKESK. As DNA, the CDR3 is TGTGCCAGCAGCCAGGGGGGGAACACTGAAGCTTTCTTT. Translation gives CASSQGGNTEAFF.

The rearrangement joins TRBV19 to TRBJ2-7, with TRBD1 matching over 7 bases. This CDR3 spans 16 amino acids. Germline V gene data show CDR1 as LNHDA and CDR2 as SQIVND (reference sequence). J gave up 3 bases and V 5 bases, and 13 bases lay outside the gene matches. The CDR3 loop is CASSLGTAVPLYEQYF. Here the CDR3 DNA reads TGTGCCAGTAGTCTAGGGACAGCTGTCCCTCTCTACGAGCAGTACTTC.

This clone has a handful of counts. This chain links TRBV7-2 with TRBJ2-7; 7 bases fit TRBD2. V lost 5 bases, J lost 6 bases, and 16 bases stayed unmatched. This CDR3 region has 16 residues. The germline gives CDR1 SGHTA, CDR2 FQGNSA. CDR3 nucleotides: TGTGCCAGCAGCCCCCGTGGGGGGAGGGCCTCATCCGAGCAGTACTTC. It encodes CASSPRGGRASSEQYF.

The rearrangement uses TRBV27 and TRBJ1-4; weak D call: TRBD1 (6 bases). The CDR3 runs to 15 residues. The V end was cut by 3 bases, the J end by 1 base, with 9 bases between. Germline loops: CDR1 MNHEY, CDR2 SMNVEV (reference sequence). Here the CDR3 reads CASSFQQGTNEKLFF. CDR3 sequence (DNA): TGTGCCAGCAGTTTCCAACAGGGAACTAATGAAAAACTGTTTTTT.

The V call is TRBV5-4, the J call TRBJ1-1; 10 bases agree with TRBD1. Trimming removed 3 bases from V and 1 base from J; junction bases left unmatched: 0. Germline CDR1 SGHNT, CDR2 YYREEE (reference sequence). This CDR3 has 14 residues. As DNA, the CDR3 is TGTGCCAGCAGCTGGGACAGGGGGAACACTGAAGCTTTCTTT. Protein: CASSWDRGNTEAFF. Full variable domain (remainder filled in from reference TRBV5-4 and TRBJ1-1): ETGVTQSPTHLIKTRGQQVTLRCSSQSGHNTVSWYQQALGQGPQFIFQYYREEENGRGNFPPRFSGLQFPNYSSELNVNALELDDSALYLCASSWDRGNTEAFFGQGTRLTVV.

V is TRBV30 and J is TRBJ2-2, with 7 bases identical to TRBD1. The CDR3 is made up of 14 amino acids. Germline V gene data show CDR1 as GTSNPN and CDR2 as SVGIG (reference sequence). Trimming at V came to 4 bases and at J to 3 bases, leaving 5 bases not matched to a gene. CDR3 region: CAWKGQGDTGELFF. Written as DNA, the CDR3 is TGTGCCTGGAAGGGTCAGGGGGACACCGGGGAGCTGTTTTTT.

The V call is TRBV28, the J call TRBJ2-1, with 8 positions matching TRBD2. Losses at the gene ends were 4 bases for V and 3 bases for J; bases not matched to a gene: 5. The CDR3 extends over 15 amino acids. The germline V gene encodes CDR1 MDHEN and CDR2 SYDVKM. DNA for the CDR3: TGTGCCAGCAGTTCCTCCGGGACTAGCTACAATGAGCAGTTCTTC. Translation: CASSSSGTSYNEQFF.

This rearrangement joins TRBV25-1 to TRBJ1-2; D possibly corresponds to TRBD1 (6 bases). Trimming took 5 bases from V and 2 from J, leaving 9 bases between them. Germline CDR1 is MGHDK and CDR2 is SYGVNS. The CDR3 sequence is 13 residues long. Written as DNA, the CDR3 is TGTGCCAGCAGTACAGGGCTAAACTATGGCTACACCTTC. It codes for CASSTGLNYGYTF.

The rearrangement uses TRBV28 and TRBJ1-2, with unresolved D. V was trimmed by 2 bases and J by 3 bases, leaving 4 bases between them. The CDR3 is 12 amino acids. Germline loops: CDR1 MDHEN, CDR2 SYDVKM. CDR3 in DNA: TGTGCCAGCAGTTTAACAGACTATGGCTACACCTTC. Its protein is CASSLTDYGYTF.

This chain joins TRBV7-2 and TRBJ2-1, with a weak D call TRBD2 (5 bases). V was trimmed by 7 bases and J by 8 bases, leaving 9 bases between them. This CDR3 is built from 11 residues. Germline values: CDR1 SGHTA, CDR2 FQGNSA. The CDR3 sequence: CASTTSYEQFF. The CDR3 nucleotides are TGTGCCAGCACTACTAGTTATGAGCAGTTCTTC.

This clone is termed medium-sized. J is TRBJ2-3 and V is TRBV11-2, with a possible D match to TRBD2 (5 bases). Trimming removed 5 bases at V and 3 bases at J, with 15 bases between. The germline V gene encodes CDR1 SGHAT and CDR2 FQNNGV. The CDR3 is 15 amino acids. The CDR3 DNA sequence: TGTGCCAGCAGCCACGGGAACAAGGGAACAGATACGCAGTATTTT. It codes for CASSHGNKGTDTQYF.

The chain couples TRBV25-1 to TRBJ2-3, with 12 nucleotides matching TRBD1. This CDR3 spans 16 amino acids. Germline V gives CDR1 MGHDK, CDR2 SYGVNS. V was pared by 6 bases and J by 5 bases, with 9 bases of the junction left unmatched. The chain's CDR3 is CASSDRDRGRGDTQYF. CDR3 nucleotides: TGTGCCAGCAGCGACCGGGACAGGGGGCGGGGAGATACGCAGTATTTT.

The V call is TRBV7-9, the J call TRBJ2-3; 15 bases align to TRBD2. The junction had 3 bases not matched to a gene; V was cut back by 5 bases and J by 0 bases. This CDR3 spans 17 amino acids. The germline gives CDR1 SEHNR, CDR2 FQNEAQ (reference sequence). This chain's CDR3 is CASSRTSGRASTDTQYF. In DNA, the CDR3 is TGTGCCAGCAGCAGGACTAGCGGGAGGGCTAGCACAGATACGCAGTATTTT.

The CDR3 loop reads CASSRPTENQPQHF. The CDR3 region has the DNA TGTGCCAGCAGTCGGCCGACAGAGAATCAGCCCCAGCATTTT. The chain links TRBV7-2 to TRBJ1-5; D is perhaps TRBD1 (5 bases). The germline CDR1 and CDR2 sequences are SGHTA and FQGNSA. The CDR3 extends over 14 amino acids. V was pared by 6 bases and J by 4 bases, with 13 bases between. The whole variable domain, filled in from reference TRBV7-2 and TRBJ1-5, reads GAGVSQSPSNKVTEKGKDVELRCDPISGHTALYWYRQSLGQGLEFLIYFQGNSAPDKSGLPSDRFSAERTGGSVSTLTIQRTQQEDSAVYLCASSRPTENQPQHFGDGTRLSIL.

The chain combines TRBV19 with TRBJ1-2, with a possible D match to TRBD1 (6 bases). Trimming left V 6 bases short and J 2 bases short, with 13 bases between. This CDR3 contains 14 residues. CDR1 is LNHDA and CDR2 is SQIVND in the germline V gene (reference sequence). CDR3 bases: TGTGCCAGTAGCACAGGACAGCAAAACTATGGCTACACCTTC. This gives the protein CASSTGQQNYGYTF.

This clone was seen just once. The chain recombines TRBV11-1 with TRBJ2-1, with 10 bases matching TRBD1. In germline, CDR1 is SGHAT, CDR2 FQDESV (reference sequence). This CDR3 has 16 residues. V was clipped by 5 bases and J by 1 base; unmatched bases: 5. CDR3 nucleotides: TGTGCCAGCAGCCAGGGACAGGGGCAGTCCTACAATGAGCAGTTCTTC. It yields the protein CASSQGQGQSYNEQFF. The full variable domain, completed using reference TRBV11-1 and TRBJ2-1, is EAEVAQSPRYKITEKSQAVAFWCDPISGHATLYWYRQILGQGPELLVQFQDESVVDDSQLPKDRFSAERLKGVDSTLKIQPAELGDSAMYLCASSQGQGQSYNEQFFGPGTRLTVL.

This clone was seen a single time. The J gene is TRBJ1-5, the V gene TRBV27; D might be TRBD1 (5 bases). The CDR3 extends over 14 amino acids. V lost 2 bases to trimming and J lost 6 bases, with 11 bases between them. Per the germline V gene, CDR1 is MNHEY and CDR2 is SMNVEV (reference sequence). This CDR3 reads CASSLGGGGQPQHF. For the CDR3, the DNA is TGTGCCAGCAGTTTAGGCGGGGGGGGTCAGCCCCAGCATTTT.

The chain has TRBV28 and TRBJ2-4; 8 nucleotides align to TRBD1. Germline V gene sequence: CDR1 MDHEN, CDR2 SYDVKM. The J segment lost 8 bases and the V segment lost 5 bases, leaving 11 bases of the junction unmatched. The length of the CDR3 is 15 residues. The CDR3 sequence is CASSLSGQGGDIQYF. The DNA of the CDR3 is TGTGCCAGCAGTCTGTCCGGACAGGGTGGGGACATTCAGTACTTC.

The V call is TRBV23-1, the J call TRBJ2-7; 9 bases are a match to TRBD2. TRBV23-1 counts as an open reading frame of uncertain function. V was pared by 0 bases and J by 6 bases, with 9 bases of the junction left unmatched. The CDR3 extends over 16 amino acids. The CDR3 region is CASSQSGQREVLEQYF. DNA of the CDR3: TGCGCCAGCAGTCAATCGGGGCAGCGGGAGGTTCTCGAGCAGTACTTC.

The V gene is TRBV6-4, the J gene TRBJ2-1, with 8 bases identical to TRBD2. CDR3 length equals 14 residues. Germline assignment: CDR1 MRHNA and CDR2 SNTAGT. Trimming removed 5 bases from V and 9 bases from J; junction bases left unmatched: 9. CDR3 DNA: TGTGCCAGCAGTACCGTCCCGGGACTAGGTGAGCAGTTCTTC. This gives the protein CASSTVPGLGEQFF.

CDR3 residues: CAIRGDRYGGYTF. In nucleotides, the CDR3 is TGTGCCATCAGAGGGGATAGATACGGCGGCTACACCTTC. This chain joins TRBV10-3 and TRBJ1-2; a weak D match, TRBD1 (5 bases). V was cut by 6 bases and J by 8 bases, with 16 bases left in between. The CDR3 consists of 13 residues. Germline assignment: CDR1 ENHRY and CDR2 SYGVKD.